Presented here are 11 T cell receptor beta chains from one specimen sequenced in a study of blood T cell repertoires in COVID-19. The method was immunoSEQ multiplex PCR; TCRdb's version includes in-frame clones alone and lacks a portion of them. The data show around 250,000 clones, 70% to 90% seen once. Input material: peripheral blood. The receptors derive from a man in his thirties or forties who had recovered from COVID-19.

CDR3: CASSQDKFRVGGPRVETQYF. Written as DNA, the CDR3 is TGCGCCAGCAGCCAAGATAAGTTTCGGGTTGGGGGCCCGAGAGTGGAGACCCAGTACTTC. The rearrangement uses TRBV4-1 and TRBJ2-5; maybe TRBD1 (6 bases). CDR1 and CDR2 from the germline V gene are MGHRA and YSYEKL. The CDR3 is 20 amino acids. Trimming cost V 0 bases and J 5 bases, with 28 bases left between them.

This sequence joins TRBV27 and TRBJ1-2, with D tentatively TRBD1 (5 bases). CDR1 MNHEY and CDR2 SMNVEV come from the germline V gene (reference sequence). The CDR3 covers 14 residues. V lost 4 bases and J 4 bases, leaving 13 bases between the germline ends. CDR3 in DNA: TGTGCCAGCAGTTCGTCGACAGATTTCTATGGCTACACCTTC. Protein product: CASSSSTDFYGYTF.

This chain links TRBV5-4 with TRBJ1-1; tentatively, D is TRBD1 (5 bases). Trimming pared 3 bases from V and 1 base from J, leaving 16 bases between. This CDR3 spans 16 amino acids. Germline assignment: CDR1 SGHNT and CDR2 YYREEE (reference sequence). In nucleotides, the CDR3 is TGTGCCAGCAGCTCGGGGGGGAGCCAGGGGAACACTGAAGCTTTCTTT. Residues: CASSSGGSQGNTEAFF.

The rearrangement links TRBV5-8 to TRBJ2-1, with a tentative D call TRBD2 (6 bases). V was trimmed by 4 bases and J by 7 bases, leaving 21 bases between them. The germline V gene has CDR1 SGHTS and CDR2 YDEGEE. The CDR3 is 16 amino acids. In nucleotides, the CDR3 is TGTGCCAGCAGCCCCCGAGTGGGGGGTAGAGCTAATGAGCAGTTCTTC. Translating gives CASSPRVGGRANEQFF.

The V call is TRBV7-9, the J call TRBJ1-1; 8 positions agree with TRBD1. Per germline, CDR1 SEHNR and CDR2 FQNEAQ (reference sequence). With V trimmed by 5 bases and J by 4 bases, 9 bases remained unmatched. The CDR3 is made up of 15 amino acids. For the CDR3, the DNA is TGTGCCAGCAGCACCCCCTCAGGGGGCGGCACTGAAGCTTTCTTT. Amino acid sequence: CASSTPSGGGTEAFF.

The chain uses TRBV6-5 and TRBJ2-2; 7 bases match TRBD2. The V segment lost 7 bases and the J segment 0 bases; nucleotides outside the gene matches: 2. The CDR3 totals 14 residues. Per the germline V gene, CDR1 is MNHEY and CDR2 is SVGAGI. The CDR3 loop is CASIRGANTGELFF. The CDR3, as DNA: TGTGCCAGCATCCGGGGGGCGAACACCGGGGAGCTGTTTTTT.

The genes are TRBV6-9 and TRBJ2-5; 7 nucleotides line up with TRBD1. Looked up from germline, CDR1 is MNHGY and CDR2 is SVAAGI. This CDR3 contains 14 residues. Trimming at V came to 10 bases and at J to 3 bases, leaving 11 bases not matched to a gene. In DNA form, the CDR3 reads TGTGCCAACCGAATGGGACAGAGCAAAGAGACCCAGTACTTC. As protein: CANRMGQSKETQYF.

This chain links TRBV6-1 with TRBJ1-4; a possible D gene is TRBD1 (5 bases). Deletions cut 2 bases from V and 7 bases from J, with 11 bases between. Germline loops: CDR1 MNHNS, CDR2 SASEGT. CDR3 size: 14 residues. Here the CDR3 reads CASSELGGGEKLFF. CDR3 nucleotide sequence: TGTGCCAGCAGTGAACTGGGGGGAGGTGAAAAACTGTTTTTT.

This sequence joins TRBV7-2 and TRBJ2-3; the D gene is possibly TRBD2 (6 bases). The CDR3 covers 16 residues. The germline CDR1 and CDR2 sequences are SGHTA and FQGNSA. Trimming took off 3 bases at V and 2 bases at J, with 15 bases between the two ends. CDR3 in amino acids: CASSFRGEYDTDTQYF. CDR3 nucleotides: TGTGCCAGCAGCTTCCGCGGGGAATACGACACAGATACGCAGTATTTT.

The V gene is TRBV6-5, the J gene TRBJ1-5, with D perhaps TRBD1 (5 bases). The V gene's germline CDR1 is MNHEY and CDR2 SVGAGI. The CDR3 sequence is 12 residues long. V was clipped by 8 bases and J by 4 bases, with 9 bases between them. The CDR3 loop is CASGRVNQPQHF. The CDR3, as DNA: TGTGCCAGCGGCAGGGTGAATCAGCCCCAGCATTTT.

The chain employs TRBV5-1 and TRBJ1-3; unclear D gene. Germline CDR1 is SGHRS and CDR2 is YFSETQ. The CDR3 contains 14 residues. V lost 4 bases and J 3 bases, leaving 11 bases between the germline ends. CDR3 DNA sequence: TGCGCCAGCAGCCCCGGGGAATTTGGAAACACCATATATTTT. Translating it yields CASSPGEFGNTIYF.